Shown below are 26 T cell receptor beta chains from a single sample sequenced in a study of blood T cell repertoires in COVID-19. Generated by immunoSEQ multiplex PCR, the TCRdb table keeps only in-frame clones and is missing some. The profile shows around 100,000 clones, roughly 84% of them singletons. The sample taken for sequencing was peripheral blood. The receptors stem from an elderly woman with acute or convalescent COVID-19.

V is TRBV2 and J is TRBJ2-3; TRBD1 might be the D (5 bases). The CDR3 totals 16 residues. The germline V gene encodes CDR1 SNHLY and CDR2 FYNNEI. With 7 bases removed from V and 0 bases from J, the gap between germline ends came to 17 bases. The CDR3 spells CASNPPGRFSTDTQYF. CDR3 coding DNA: TGTGCCAGCAATCCCCCAGGGCGATTCAGCACAGATACGCAGTATTTT.

The V call is TRBV6-5, the J call TRBJ2-1; 13 bases agree with TRBD2. Germline lookup yields CDR1 MNHEY and CDR2 SVGAGI. The CDR3 runs 15 residues. Trimming cost V 6 bases and J 10 bases; bases outside gene matches: 9. CDR3 residues: CASSPGLAGIGEQFF. The CDR3 DNA follows: TGTGCCAGCAGCCCGGGACTAGCGGGAATAGGAGAGCAGTTCTTC.

This chain uses TRBV7-9 with TRBJ1-1; 8 bases map to TRBD1. V shed 5 bases, J shed 4 bases, and the junction held 15 bases outside the gene matches. The CDR3 extends over 17 amino acids. CDR1 is SEHNR, CDR2 FQNEAQ, per germline (reference sequence). CDR3 sequence reads: CASSPWTGTGEGTEAFF. CDR3 in DNA: TGTGCCAGCAGCCCATGGACCGGGACAGGAGAGGGCACTGAAGCTTTCTTT.

The chain links TRBV5-1 to TRBJ2-1; D might be TRBD2 (6 bases). The CDR3 sequence is 15 residues long. V was clipped by 2 bases and J by 1 base, with 10 bases between them. Germline V lookup: CDR1 SGHRS, CDR2 YFSETQ. CDR3 bases: TGCGCCAGCAGCTTAGGCCTAGCGTCCTACAATGAGCAGTTCTTC. Protein product: CASSLGLASYNEQFF.

The genes are TRBV7-9 and TRBJ2-3; TRBD1 might be the D (5 bases). The V gene lost 4 bases and the J gene lost 3 bases, with 14 bases spanning the gap. The CDR3 has 15 amino acids. From germline, CDR1 is SEHNR and CDR2 FQNEAQ (reference sequence). Here the CDR3 DNA reads TGTGCCAGCAGCTCATTCCAGGGTACGACAGATACGCAGTATTTT. Its translation is CASSSFQGTTDTQYF. Complete variable domain (other parts from reference TRBV7-9 and TRBJ2-3): DTGVSQNPRHKITKRGQNVTFRCDPISEHNRLYWYRQTLGQGPEFLTYFQNEAQLEKSRLLSDRFSAERPKGSFSTLEIQRTEQGDSAMYLCASSSFQGTTDTQYFGPGTRLTVL.

This chain joins TRBV5-1 and TRBJ2-5, with TRBD2 matching over 8 bases. Trimming at V came to 6 bases and at J to 5 bases, leaving 12 bases not matched to a gene. The CDR3 runs to 15 residues. The V gene's germline CDR1 is SGHRS and CDR2 YFSETQ. CDR3 DNA sequence: TGCGCCAGCACCTCGGGGGGGGGCTGGGGCGAGACCCAGTACTTC. Its translation is CASTSGGGWGETQYF.

V and J are TRBV30 and TRBJ2-2; D gene uncertain. Germline V gives CDR1 GTSNPN, CDR2 SVGIG (reference sequence). Trimming removed 2 bases at V and 5 bases at J, with 9 bases between. This CDR3 region has 13 residues. The CDR3 spells CAWSLSATGELFF. For the CDR3, the DNA is TGTGCCTGGAGTTTAAGCGCGACCGGGGAGCTGTTTTTT.

The chain recombines TRBV25-1 with TRBJ1-2; D is ambiguous. CDR1 is MGHDK and CDR2 is SYGVNS in the germline V gene. V shed 5 bases and J shed 8 bases, with 12 bases lying between them. The CDR3 covers 12 residues. CDR3 amino acids: CASSPIRGGYTF. CDR3 nucleotides: TGTGCCAGCAGTCCCATCCGGGGAGGCTACACCTTC.

CDR3 sequence reads: CASSQEGTGIGEKLFF. The CDR3 DNA reads as TGTGCCAGCAGCCAAGAGGGGACAGGGATTGGAGAAAAACTGTTTTTT. V is TRBV4-2 and J is TRBJ1-4; 9 bases fit TRBD1. Germline V gives CDR1 LGHNA, CDR2 YNFKEQ. The CDR3 covers 16 residues. The V segment lost 0 bases and the J segment 8 bases; nucleotides outside the gene matches: 7.

This chain links TRBV2 with TRBJ1-5; 9 nucleotides match TRBD1. Germline values: CDR1 SNHLY, CDR2 FYNNEI. The J segment lost 3 bases and the V segment lost 3 bases, leaving 3 bases of the junction unmatched. The CDR3 covers 15 residues. CDR3 region: CASSDGTGLNQPQHF. As DNA, the CDR3 is TGTGCCAGCAGTGACGGGACAGGGCTCAATCAGCCCCAGCATTTT.

This chain uses TRBV7-9 with TRBJ1-1, with TRBD1 identical over 7 bases. V was pared by 4 bases and J by 4 bases, with 15 bases of the junction left unmatched. CDR1 is SEHNR, CDR2 FQNEAQ, per germline (reference sequence). The CDR3 sequence is 17 residues long. This chain's CDR3 is CASSSQQGYMGFTEAFF. The CDR3 coding sequence is TGTGCCAGCAGCTCGCAACAGGGGTATATGGGATTCACTGAAGCTTTCTTT.

The V gene is TRBV27, the J gene TRBJ2-7; the match to TRBD1 covers 9 bases. Germline V gene sequence: CDR1 MNHEY, CDR2 SMNVEV (reference sequence). V was clipped by 3 bases and J by 1 base; unmatched bases: 4. The CDR3 is made up of 15 amino acids. The CDR3 reads CASSFSGTGSYEQYF. The CDR3, as DNA: TGTGCCAGCAGTTTTTCCGGGACAGGGTCCTACGAGCAGTACTTC.

The chain is built from TRBV19 and TRBJ1-5; 7 bases agree with TRBD1. CDR1 is LNHDA and CDR2 is SQIVND in the germline V gene (reference sequence). Trimming took 5 bases from V and 7 from J; bases not matched to a gene: 5. This CDR3 contains 13 residues. CDR3 nucleotide sequence: TGTGCCAGTAGTCTGGACAGGAGGCAGCCCCAGCATTTT. This sequence encodes CASSLDRRQPQHF.

V is TRBV7-2 and J is TRBJ2-3; 11 bases are a match to TRBD2. Germline assignment: CDR1 SGHTA and CDR2 FQGNSA. V was pared by 1 base and J by 2 bases, with 5 bases of the junction left unmatched. The CDR3 has 17 amino acids. The CDR3 sequence is CASSLVASGGTTDTQYF. The CDR3 region has the DNA TGTGCCAGCAGCTTAGTAGCTAGCGGGGGGACCACAGATACGCAGTATTTT.

The chain couples TRBV29-1 to TRBJ1-2, with D uncertain. Per germline, CDR1 SQVTM and CDR2 ANQGSEA. This CDR3 contains 13 residues. Trimming shortened V by 7 bases and J by 0 bases, and 12 bases separated the two germline ends. The CDR3 DNA follows: TGCAGCGCCACGCGGGCGGCTAACTATGGCTACACCTTC. Translating it yields CSATRAANYGYTF.

This chain joins TRBV14 and TRBJ2-1; 7 bases fit TRBD2. The CDR3 spans 15 residues. Germline loops: CDR1 SGHDN, CDR2 FVKESK. V gave up 5 bases and J gave up 9 bases; unmatched junction bases: 13. This CDR3 reads CASSIRLAGSGEQFF. DNA of the CDR3: TGTGCCAGCAGCATCAGACTAGCAGGTTCGGGTGAGCAGTTCTTC.

The chain links TRBV11-2 to TRBJ1-2; 12 bases map to TRBD1. Germline CDR1 is SGHAT and CDR2 is FQNNGV. This CDR3 has 19 residues. J gave up 1 base and V 5 bases, and 14 bases lay outside the gene matches. In nucleotides, the CDR3 is TGTGCCAGCAGCACCGCGGGACAGGGGGCCGTTCGCCTTAACTATGGCTACACCTTC. Translated: CASSTAGQGAVRLNYGYTF.

J is TRBJ1-1 and V is TRBV27; no clear D gene. The germline CDR1 and CDR2 sequences are MNHEY and SMNVEV (reference sequence). The CDR3 has 12 amino acids. V was clipped by 5 bases and J by 6 bases, with 10 bases between them. The CDR3: CASSNWRAEAFF. Here the CDR3 DNA reads TGTGCCAGCAGTAACTGGCGGGCTGAAGCTTTCTTT.

This clone appeared a single time. The chain joins TRBV19 to TRBJ2-3, with 9 bases matching TRBD1. Losses at the gene ends were 1 base for V and 7 bases for J; bases not matched to a gene: 9. The CDR3 consists of 16 residues. The germline CDR1 and CDR2 sequences are LNHDA and SQIVND (reference sequence). The CDR3 coding sequence is TGTGCCAGTAGTATAGTTGGGACAGGGAACGTATATACGCAGTATTTT. Encoded protein: CASSIVGTGNVYTQYF. Full variable domain (outside the CDR3, taken from reference TRBV19 and TRBJ2-3): DGGITQSPKYLFRKEGQNVTLSCEQNLNHDAMYWYRQDPGQGLRLIYYSQIVNDFQKGDIAEGYSVSREKKESFPLTVTSAQKNPTAFYLCASSIVGTGNVYTQYFGPGTRLTVL.

Only one count was recorded for this clone. The genes are TRBV9 and TRBJ2-7, with D possibly being TRBD1 (5 bases). The V gene's germline CDR1 is SGDLS and CDR2 YYNGEE. The CDR3 contains 15 residues. V was clipped by 1 base and J by 2 bases, with 13 bases between them. The CDR3 DNA reads as TGTGCCAGCAGCGTACAAGTCGGCAGGGCCTACGAGCAGTACTTC. This encodes CASSVQVGRAYEQYF.

This sequence joins TRBV19 and TRBJ2-2, with TRBD1 matching 9 bases. The germline V gene has CDR1 LNHDA and CDR2 SQIVND (reference sequence). Trimming cost V 6 bases and J 6 bases; bases outside gene matches: 11. The CDR3 totals 16 residues. CDR3 region: CASSVTGGRGAGELFF. The CDR3 DNA sequence: TGTGCCAGTAGCGTAACAGGGGGCAGAGGGGCCGGGGAGCTGTTTTTT.

The rearrangement joins TRBV5-1 to TRBJ1-1, with 7 bases lining up with TRBD1. The CDR3 is 13 amino acids. The germline CDR1 and CDR2 sequences are SGHRS and YFSETQ. V dropped 0 bases and J dropped 6; count of bases not matched to a gene: 2. CDR3 coding DNA: TGCGCCAGCAGCTTGGATAGGGGGCCTGAAGCTTTCTTT. Translating gives CASSLDRGPEAFF.

This rearrangement joins TRBV6-2 or TRBV6-3 to TRBJ2-6; 10 bases are a match to TRBD1. Germline CDR1 is MNHEY and CDR2 is SVGEGT. With V trimmed by 6 bases and J by 1 base, 9 bases remained unmatched. The CDR3 has 18 amino acids. The CDR3 is CASSQDRGSLSGANVLTF. The CDR3, as DNA: TGTGCCAGCAGCCAGGACAGGGGGTCCCTTTCTGGGGCCAACGTCCTGACTTTC.

The rearrangement links TRBV18 to TRBJ1-2, with 8 positions matching TRBD1. This CDR3 is built from 13 residues. CDR1 is KGHSH and CDR2 is LQKENI in the germline V gene. The trim removed 6 bases at V and 7 bases at J, leaving 7 bases unmatched. In DNA form, the CDR3 reads TGTGCCAGCTCCCAAGACAGGGGTTTTGGCTACACCTTC. Protein: CASSQDRGFGYTF.

The chain joins TRBV30 to TRBJ2-7, with 8 bases lining up with TRBD1. CDR3 length equals 13 residues. Germline lookup yields CDR1 GTSNPN and CDR2 SVGIG (reference sequence). V gave up 5 bases and J gave up 3 bases; unmatched junction bases: 6. The CDR3 spells CAWPPTGGYEQYF. CDR3 DNA sequence: TGTGCCTGGCCTCCCACAGGGGGCTACGAGCAGTACTTC.

The V call is TRBV4-3, the J call TRBJ2-2; possibly TRBD2 for D (5 bases). Germline lookup yields CDR1 LGHNA and CDR2 YSLEER. The length of the CDR3 is 16 residues. Trimming removed 1 base from V and 7 bases from J, with 16 bases in between. CDR3 sequence (DNA): TGCGCCAGCAGCCAAGGGGGTCGGGGATGGGGCGGGGAGCTGTTTTTT. Translating gives CASSQGGRGWGGELFF.